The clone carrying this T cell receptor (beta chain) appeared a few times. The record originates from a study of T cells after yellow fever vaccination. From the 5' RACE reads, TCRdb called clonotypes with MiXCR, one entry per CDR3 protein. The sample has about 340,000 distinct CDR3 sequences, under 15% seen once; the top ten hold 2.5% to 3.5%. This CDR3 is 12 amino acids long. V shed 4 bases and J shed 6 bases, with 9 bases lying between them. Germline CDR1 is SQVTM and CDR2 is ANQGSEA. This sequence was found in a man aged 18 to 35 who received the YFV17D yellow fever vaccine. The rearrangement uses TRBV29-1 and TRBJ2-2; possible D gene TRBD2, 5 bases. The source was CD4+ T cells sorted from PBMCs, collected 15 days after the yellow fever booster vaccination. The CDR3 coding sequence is TGCAGCGTTGGAACAGCGGCCGGGGAGCTGTTTTTT. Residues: CSVGTAAGELFF.